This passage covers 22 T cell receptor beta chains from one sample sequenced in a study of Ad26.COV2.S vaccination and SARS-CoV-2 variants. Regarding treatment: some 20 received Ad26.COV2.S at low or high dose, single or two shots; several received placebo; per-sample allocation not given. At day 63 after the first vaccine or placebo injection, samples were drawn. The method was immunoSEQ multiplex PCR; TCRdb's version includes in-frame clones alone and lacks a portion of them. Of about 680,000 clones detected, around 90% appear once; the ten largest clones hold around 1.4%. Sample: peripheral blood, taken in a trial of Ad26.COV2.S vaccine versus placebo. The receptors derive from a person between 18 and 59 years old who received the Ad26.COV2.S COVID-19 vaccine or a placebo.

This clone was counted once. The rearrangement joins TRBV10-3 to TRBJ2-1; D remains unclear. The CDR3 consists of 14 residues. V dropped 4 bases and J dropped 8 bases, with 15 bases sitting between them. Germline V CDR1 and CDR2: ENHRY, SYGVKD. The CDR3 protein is CAISGLTSLDEQFF. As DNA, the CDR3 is TGTGCCATCAGTGGTCTGACCTCGTTGGATGAGCAGTTCTTC.

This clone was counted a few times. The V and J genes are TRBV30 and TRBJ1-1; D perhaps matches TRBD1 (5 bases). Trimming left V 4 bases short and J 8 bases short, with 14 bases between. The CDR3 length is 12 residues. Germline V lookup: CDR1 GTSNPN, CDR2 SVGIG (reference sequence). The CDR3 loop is CAWTQGRGEAFF. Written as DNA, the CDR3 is TGTGCCTGGACTCAGGGCCGGGGGGAAGCTTTCTTT.

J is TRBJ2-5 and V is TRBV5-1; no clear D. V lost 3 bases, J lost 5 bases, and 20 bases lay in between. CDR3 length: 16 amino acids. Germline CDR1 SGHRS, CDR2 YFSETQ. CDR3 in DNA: TGCGCCAGCAGCTCCCTCCTGTTAGGCCCGCGGGAGACCCAGTACTTC. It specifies CASSSLLLGPRETQYF.

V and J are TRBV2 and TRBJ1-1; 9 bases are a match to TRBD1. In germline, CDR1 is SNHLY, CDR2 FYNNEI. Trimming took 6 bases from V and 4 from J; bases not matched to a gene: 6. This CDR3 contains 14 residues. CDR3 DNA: TGTGCCAGCAGACCCCGACAGGGGGGCACTGAAGCTTTCTTT. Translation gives CASRPRQGGTEAFF.

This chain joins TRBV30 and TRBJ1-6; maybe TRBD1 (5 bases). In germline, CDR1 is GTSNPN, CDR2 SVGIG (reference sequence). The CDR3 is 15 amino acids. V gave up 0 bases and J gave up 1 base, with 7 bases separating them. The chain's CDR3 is CAWSVGGSYNSPLHF. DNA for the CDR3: TGTGCCTGGAGTGTGGGGGGATCCTATAATTCACCCCTCCACTTT.

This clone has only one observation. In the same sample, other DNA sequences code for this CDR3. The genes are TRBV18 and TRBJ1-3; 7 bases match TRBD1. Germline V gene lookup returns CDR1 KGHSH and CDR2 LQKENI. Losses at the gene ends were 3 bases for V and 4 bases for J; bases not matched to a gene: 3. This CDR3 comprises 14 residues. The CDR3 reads CASSPGTDGNTIYF. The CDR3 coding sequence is TGTGCCAGCTCACCCGGGACAGACGGAAACACCATATATTTT.

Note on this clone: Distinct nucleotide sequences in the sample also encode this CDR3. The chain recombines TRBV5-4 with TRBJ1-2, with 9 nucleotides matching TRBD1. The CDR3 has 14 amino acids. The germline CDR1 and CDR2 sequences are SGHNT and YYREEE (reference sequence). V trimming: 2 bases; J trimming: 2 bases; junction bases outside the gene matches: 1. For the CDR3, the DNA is TGTGCCAGCAGCTTCGGACAGGGGAACTATGGCTACACCTTC. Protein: CASSFGQGNYGYTF.

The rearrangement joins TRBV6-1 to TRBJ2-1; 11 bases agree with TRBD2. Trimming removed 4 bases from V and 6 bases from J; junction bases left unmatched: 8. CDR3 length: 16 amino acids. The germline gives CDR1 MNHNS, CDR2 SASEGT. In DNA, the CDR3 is TGTGCCAGCAGTGCCTTAGCGGGGGGGGGCCCCAATGAGCAGTTCTTC. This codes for CASSALAGGGPNEQFF.

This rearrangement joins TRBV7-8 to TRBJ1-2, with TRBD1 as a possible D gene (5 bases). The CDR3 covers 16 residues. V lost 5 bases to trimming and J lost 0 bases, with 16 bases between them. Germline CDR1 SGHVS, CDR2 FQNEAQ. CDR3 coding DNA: TGTGCCAGCAGCAAGTCCGGGACGGAAGCTAACTATGGCTACACCTTC. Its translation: CASSKSGTEANYGYTF.

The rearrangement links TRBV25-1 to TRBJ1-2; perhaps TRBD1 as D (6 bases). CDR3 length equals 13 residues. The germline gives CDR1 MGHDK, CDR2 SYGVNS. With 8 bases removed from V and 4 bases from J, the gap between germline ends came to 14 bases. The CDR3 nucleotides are TGTGCCAGCCAGGGGTACTCTGGCTATGGCTACACCTTC. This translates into CASQGYSGYGYTF.

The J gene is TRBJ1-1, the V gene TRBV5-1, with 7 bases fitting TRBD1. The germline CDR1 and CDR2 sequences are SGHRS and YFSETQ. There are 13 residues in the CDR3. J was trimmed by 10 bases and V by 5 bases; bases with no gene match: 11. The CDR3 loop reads CASSGQAPPGAFF. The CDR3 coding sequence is TGCGCCAGCAGTGGACAGGCACCCCCTGGAGCTTTCTTT.

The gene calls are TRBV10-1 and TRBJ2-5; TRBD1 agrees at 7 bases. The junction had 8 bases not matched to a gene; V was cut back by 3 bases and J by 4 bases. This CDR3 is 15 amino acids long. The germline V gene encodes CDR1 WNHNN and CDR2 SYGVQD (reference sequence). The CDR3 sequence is CASSDPLTGRETQYF. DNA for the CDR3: TGCGCCAGCAGTGACCCATTGACAGGGAGAGAGACCCAGTACTTC.

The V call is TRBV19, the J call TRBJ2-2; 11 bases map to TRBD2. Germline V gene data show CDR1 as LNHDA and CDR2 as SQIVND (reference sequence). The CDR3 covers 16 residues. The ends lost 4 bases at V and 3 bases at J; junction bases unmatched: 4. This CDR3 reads CASSSLGLADTGELFF. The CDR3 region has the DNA TGTGCCAGTAGTAGCCTGGGACTAGCGGACACCGGGGAGCTGTTTTTT.

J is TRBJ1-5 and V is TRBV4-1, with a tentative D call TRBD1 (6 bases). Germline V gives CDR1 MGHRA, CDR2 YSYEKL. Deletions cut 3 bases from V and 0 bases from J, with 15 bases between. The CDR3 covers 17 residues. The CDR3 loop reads CASSQDSHPYSNQPQHF. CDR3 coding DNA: TGCGCCAGCAGCCAGGACAGCCATCCTTATAGCAATCAGCCCCAGCATTTT.

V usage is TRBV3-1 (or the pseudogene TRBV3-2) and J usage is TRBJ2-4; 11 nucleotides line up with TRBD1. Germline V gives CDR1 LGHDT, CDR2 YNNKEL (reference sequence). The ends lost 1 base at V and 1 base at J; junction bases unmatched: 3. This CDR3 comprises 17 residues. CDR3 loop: CASSQGTGGRAKNIQYF. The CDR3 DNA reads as TGTGCCAGCAGCCAAGGGACAGGGGGCCGGGCCAAAAACATTCAGTACTTC.

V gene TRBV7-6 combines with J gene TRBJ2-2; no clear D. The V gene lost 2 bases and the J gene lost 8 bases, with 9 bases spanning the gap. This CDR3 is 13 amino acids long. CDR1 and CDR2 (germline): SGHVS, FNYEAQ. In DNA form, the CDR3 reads TGTGCCAGCAGCTTAAATCAGCCAGGGGAGCTGTTTTTT. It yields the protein CASSLNQPGELFF.

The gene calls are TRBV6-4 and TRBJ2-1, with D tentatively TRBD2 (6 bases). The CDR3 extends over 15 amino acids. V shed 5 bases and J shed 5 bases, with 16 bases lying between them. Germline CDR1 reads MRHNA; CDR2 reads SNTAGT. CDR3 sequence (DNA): TGTGCCAGCAGTCTGGGAATCCGGACTAACAATGAGCAGTTCTTC. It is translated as CASSLGIRTNNEQFF.

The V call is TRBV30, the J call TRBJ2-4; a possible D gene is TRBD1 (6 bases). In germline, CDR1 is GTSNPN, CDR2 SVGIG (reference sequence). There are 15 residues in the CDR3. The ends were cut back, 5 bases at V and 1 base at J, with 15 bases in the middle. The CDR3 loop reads CAWAGDNAAKNIQYF. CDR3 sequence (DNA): TGTGCCTGGGCCGGGGACAATGCGGCCAAAAACATTCAGTACTTC.

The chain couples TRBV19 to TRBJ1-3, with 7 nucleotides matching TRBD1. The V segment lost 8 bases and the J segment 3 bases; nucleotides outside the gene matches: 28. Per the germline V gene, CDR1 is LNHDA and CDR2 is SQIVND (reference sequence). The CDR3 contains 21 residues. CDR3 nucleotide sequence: TGTGCCAGTCGGGGGAGGACAGGACGGGGGAAAGGGACTTCCATTGGAAACACCATATATTTT. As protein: CASRGRTGRGKGTSIGNTIYF.

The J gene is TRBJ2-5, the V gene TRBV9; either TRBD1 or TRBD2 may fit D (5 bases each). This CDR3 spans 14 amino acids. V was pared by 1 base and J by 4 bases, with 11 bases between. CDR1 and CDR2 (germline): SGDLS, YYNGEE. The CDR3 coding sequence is TGTGCCAGCAGCGTATCCACAGGAGGAGAGACCCAGTACTTC. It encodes CASSVSTGGETQYF.

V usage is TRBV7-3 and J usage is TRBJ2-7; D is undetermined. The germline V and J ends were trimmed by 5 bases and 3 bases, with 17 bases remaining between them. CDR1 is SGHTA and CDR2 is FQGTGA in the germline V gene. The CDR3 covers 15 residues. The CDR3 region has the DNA TGTGCCAGCAGCCCCGACACCGGGCCCTACTACGAGCAGTACTTC. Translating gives CASSPDTGPYYEQYF.

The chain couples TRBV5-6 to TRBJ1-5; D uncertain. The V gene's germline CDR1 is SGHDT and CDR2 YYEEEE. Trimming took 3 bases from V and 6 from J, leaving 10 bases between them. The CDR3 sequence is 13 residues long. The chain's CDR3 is CASSSLDGQPQHF. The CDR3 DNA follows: TGTGCCAGCAGCTCTTTAGATGGTCAGCCCCAGCATTTT.